Shown below are 4 T cell receptor beta chains from a single sample sequenced in a study of blood T cell repertoires in COVID-19 (dated by TCRdb to the early 2020s). Libraries came from the immunoSEQ multiplex PCR assay. TCRdb limited this immuneACCESS table to in-frame rearrangements with V and J called. A share of clones is missing; checked studies link under half to unresolved V genes, and the rest is unexplained. The sample table holds almost 350,000 clones, of which roughly 90% were seen once. 3% to 4.5% of the sample is held by the ten biggest clonotypes. The specimen sequenced was peripheral blood. These receptors all come from a woman aged 55 to 70 with COVID-19, enrolled during active disease.

This clone occurred a few times. Other DNA sequences in this sample translate to the same CDR3. V is TRBV5-1 and J is TRBJ1-1, with D unresolved. Germline V gene data show CDR1 as SGHRS and CDR2 as YFSETQ. V gave up 3 bases and J gave up 0 bases, with 9 bases separating them. The CDR3 contains 14 residues. The CDR3 is CASSSTGMNTEAFF. The CDR3 DNA is TGCGCCAGCAGCTCCACGGGGATGAACACTGAAGCTTTCTTT.

As to this clone: Other DNA sequences in the same sample also yield this CDR3. The chain carries TRBV5-1 and TRBJ1-5; 7 bases line up with TRBD1. Trimming removed 4 bases from V and 4 bases from J; junction bases left unmatched: 5. The CDR3 runs to 14 residues. CDR1 and CDR2 from the germline V gene are SGHRS and YFSETQ. CDR3 coding DNA: TGCGCCAGCAGCCTGGGACAGCCGAATCAGCCCCAGCATTTT. Its protein product is CASSLGQPNQPQHF.

The chain couples TRBV3-1 (or the pseudogene TRBV3-2) to TRBJ1-3, with TRBD1 identical over 8 bases. Germline assignment: CDR1 LGHDT and CDR2 YNNKEL (reference sequence). V was pared by 4 bases and J by 6 bases, with 14 bases of the junction left unmatched. The CDR3 extends over 17 amino acids. The CDR3 sequence is CASSLEVPTGVSNTIYF. CDR3 DNA: TGTGCCAGCAGCCTTGAAGTCCCGACAGGGGTATCAAACACCATATATTTT.

This clone has just a few counts. This sequence joins TRBV12-3 or TRBV12-4 and TRBJ2-3; D is unclear. CDR3 length equals 11 residues. With 4 bases removed from V and 5 bases from J, the gap between germline ends came to 4 bases. The DNA for the CDR3 is TGTGCCAGCAGTTCAATAGATACGCAGTATTTT. Amino acids: CASSSIDTQYF.